These 11 T cell receptor beta chains came from one sample sequenced in a study of cytotoxic CD8 clonotypes in ibrutinib-treated CLL. Clones were read by immunoSEQ multiplex PCR, and TCRdb kept only the in-frame ones, dropping some. Of approximately 340,000 clones listed, over 60% are singletons. The sequenced sample was PBMCs, obtained after 36 months of ibrutinib treatment. These receptors were collected from a human donor with chronic lymphocytic leukemia.

The rearrangement links TRBV7-6 to TRBJ2-5, with a tentative D call TRBD2 (6 bases). This CDR3 comprises 14 residues. CDR1 is SGHVS and CDR2 is FNYEAQ in the germline V gene. Deletions cut 6 bases from V and 7 bases from J, with 18 bases between. CDR3 in DNA: TGTGCCAGCAGTCGGCCGGGACTGGGTGGGACCCAGTACTTC. Translated: CASSRPGLGGTQYF.

This clone has a handful of counts. This chain joins TRBV27 and TRBJ1-5; 7 bases are a match to TRBD1. The CDR3 extends over 15 amino acids. CDR1 MNHEY and CDR2 SMNVEV come from the germline V gene (reference sequence). V dropped 2 bases and J dropped 6; count of bases not matched to a gene: 7. Here the CDR3 reads CASSLVQGFTQPQHF. The CDR3 region has the DNA TGTGCCAGCAGTTTAGTACAGGGGTTTACTCAGCCCCAGCATTTT.

This clone occurred a few times. CDR3: CASSPWTGSYEQYF. The DNA for the CDR3 is TGTGCCAGTAGCCCCTGGACAGGTTCCTACGAGCAGTACTTC. This sequence joins TRBV19 and TRBJ2-7; 7 bases are shared with TRBD1. J was trimmed by 1 base and V by 6 bases; bases with no gene match: 6. From germline, CDR1 is LNHDA and CDR2 SQIVND (reference sequence). The CDR3 is 14 residues long.

The V gene is TRBV20-1, the J gene TRBJ1-1, with D tentatively TRBD1 (6 bases). The CDR3 spans 11 residues. Germline assignment: CDR1 DFQATT and CDR2 SNEGSKA (reference sequence). Between the trimmed V and J ends, which lost 5 bases and 7 bases, there was a span of 11 bases. The CDR3 nucleotides read TGCAGTGCTTTACGGGACATTGAAGCTTTCTTT. As protein: CSALRDIEAFF.

This rearrangement joins TRBV15 to TRBJ2-1; D ambiguous. CDR1 is LNHNV and CDR2 is YYDKDF in the germline V gene (reference sequence). The CDR3 sequence is 18 residues long. The V and J ends lost 0 bases and 6 bases respectively, with 21 bases between them. Here the CDR3 reads CATSRDLLLMWMGNEQFF. CDR3 DNA: TGTGCCACCAGCAGAGACCTCCTTCTTATGTGGATGGGCAATGAGCAGTTCTTC.

The table lists this clone with a few counts. The chain joins TRBV5-1 to TRBJ2-7, with D tentatively TRBD1 (6 bases). CDR1 is SGHRS, CDR2 YFSETQ, per germline. The CDR3 spans 16 residues. The V end was cut by 3 bases, the J end by 0 bases, with 16 bases between. The CDR3 here is CASSWTQGTSSYEQYF. In DNA form, the CDR3 reads TGCGCCAGCAGCTGGACGCAGGGGACATCCTCCTACGAGCAGTACTTC.

V usage is TRBV6-1 and J usage is TRBJ1-2; no firm D call. CDR1 MNHNS and CDR2 SASEGT come from the germline V gene. V was clipped by 2 bases and J by 0 bases, with 7 bases between them. The CDR3 length is 14 residues. CDR3 nucleotides: TGTGCCAGCAGTGAAATTGGGACTAACTATGGCTACACCTTC. This encodes CASSEIGTNYGYTF.

The chain links TRBV25-1 to TRBJ2-1; maybe TRBD2 (6 bases). The CDR3 sequence is 15 residues long. Trimming took off 3 bases at V and 2 bases at J, with 11 bases between the two ends. Germline values: CDR1 MGHDK, CDR2 SYGVNS. This CDR3 reads CASSETGTPYNEQFF. CDR3 bases: TGTGCCAGCAGTGAGACCGGGACTCCCTACAATGAGCAGTTCTTC.

This clone was counted between two and nine times. This rearrangement joins TRBV9 to TRBJ1-2; D unclear. In germline, CDR1 is SGDLS, CDR2 YYNGEE. V lost 4 bases, J lost 1 base, and 11 bases lay in between. CDR3 size: 14 residues. The CDR3 DNA follows: TGTGCCAGCAGCCCTGGACCCCGTAACTATGGCTACACCTTC. This sequence encodes CASSPGPRNYGYTF. The whole variable domain, remainder taken from reference TRBV9 and TRBJ1-2, is DSGVTQTPKHLITATGQRVTLRCSPRSGDLSVYWYQQSLDQGLQFLIQYYNGEERAKGNILERFSAQQFPDLHSELNLSSLELGDSALYFCASSPGPRNYGYTFGSGTRLTVV.

CDR3 sequence: CASSSIDTYGYTF. DNA for the CDR3: TGTGCCAGCAGCTCAATCGACACCTATGGCTACACCTTC. V is TRBV11-2 and J is TRBJ1-2, with D hard to call. Germline V lookup: CDR1 SGHAT, CDR2 FQNNGV. The CDR3 covers 13 residues. The V gene lost 4 bases and the J gene lost 4 bases, with 10 bases spanning the gap.

This sequence joins TRBV7-2 and TRBJ2-7; D remains unclear. CDR3 length equals 14 residues. Trimming left V 5 bases short and J 0 bases short, with 11 bases between. The germline V gene has CDR1 SGHTA and CDR2 FQGNSA. In DNA form, the CDR3 reads TGTGCCAGCAGCCCTCAGATGAGCTCCTACGAGCAGTACTTC. Residues: CASSPQMSSYEQYF.